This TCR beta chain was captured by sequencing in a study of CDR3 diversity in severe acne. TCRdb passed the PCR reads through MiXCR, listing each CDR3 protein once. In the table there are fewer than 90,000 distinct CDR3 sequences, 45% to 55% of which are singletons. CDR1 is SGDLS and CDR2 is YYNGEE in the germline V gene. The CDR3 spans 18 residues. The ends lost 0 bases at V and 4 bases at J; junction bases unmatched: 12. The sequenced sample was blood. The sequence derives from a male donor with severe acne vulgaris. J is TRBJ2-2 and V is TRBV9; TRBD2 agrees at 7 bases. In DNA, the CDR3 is TGTGCCAGCAGCGTAGATGGCGGGGGAACAACTATCACCGGGGAGCTGTTTTTT. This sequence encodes CASSVDGGGTTITGELFF.